The following is a T cell receptor (beta chain) sequence with its context. Germline CDR1 reads SGDLS; CDR2 reads YYNGEE. V shed 2 bases, J shed 6 bases, and the junction held 10 bases outside the gene matches. The CDR3 contains 16 residues. TCRdb's table, derived via immunoSEQ multiplex PCR, lists solely in-frame clones and lacks some. The sample has tens of thousands of clones, roughly 95% seen once. The sequence was obtained from a man in his forties with rheumatoid arthritis. Sequencing input: PBMCs. V is TRBV9 and J is TRBJ2-1, with 8 bases lining up with TRBD2. CDR3 DNA sequence: TGTGCCAGCAGCGTTTCTAGCGGGCTAACCCTCAATGAGCAGTTCTTC. As protein: CASSVSSGLTLNEQFF.